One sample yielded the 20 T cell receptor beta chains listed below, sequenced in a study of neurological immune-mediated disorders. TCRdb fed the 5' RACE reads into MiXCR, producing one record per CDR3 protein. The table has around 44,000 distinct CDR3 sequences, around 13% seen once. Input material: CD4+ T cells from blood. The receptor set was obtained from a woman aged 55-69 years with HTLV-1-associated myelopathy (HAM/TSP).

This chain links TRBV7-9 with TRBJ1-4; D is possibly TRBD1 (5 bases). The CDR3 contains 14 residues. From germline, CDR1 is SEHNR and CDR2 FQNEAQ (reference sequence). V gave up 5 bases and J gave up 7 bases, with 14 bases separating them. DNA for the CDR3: TGTGCCAGCAGCGATACAGGTGACTTTGAAAAACTGTTTTTT. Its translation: CASSDTGDFEKLFF. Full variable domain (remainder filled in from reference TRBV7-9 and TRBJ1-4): DTGVSQNPRHKITKRGQNVTFRCDPISEHNRLYWYRQTLGQGPEFLTYFQNEAQLEKSRLLSDRFSAERPKGSFSTLEIQRTEQGDSAMYLCASSDTGDFEKLFFGSGTQLSVL.

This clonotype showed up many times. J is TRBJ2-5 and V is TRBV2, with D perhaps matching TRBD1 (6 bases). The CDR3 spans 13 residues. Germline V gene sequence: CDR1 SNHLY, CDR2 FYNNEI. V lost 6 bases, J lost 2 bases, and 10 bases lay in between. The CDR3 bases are TGTGCCAGCAGCTACAGGGAACAAGAGACCCAGTACTTC. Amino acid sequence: CASSYREQETQYF.

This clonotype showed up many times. CDR3 protein: CASSLDGQGYNEQFF. The CDR3 DNA reads as TGCGCCAGCAGCTTGGATGGACAAGGGTACAATGAGCAGTTCTTC. V and J are TRBV5-1 and TRBJ2-1; D possibly corresponds to TRBD1 (5 bases). V lost 0 bases and J 4 bases, leaving 11 bases between the germline ends. The CDR3 covers 15 residues. Germline V gene data show CDR1 as SGHRS and CDR2 as YFSETQ.

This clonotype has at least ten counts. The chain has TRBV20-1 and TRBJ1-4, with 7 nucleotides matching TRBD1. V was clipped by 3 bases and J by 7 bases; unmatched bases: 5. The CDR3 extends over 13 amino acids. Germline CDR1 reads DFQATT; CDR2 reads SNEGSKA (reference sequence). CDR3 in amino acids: CSASADRAEKLFF. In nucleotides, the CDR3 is TGCAGTGCTAGTGCCGACAGGGCTGAAAAACTGTTTTTT.

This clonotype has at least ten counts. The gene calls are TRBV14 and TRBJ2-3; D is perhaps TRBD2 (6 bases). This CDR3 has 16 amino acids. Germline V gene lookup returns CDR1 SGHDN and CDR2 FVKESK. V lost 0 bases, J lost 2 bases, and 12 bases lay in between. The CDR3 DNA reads TGTGCCAGCAGCCAAGAGGCGGGACTGCTCACAGATACGCAGTATTTT. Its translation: CASSQEAGLLTDTQYF.

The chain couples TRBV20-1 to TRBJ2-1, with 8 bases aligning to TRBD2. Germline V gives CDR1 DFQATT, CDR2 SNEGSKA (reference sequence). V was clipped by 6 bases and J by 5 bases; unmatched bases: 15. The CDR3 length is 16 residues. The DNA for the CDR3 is TGCAGTGCCAGCAGCCGAATCGGGGGGGGTAACAATGAGCAGTTCTTC. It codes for CSASSRIGGGNNEQFF.

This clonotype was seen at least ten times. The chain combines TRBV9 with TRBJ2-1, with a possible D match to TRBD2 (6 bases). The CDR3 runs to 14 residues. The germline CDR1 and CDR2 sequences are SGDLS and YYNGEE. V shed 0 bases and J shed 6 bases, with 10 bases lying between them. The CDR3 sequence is CASSVEPSVNEQFF. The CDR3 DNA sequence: TGTGCCAGCAGCGTAGAACCTAGCGTCAATGAGCAGTTCTTC.

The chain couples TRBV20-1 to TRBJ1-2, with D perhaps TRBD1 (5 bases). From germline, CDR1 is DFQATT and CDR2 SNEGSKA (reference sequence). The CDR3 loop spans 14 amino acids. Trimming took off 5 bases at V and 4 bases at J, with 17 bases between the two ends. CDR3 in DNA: TGCAGTGCTCCCGGGACCAGCCCTACCTATGGCTACACCTTC. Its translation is CSAPGTSPTYGYTF.

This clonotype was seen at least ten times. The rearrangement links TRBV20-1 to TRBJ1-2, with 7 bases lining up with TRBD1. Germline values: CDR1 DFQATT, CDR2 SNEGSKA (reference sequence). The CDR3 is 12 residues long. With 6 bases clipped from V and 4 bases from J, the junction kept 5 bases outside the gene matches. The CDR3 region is CSAFQGGYGYTF. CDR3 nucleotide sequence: TGCAGTGCGTTTCAGGGGGGCTATGGCTACACCTTC.

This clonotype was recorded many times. In DNA, the CDR3 is TGTGCCAGCAGCTGGGGACAGGCAACTACTAACTATGGCTACACCTTC. It encodes CASSWGQATTNYGYTF. The rearrangement links TRBV7-2 to TRBJ1-2; 8 bases are a match to TRBD1. CDR1 SGHTA and CDR2 FQGNSA come from the germline V gene. CDR3 length equals 16 residues. J was trimmed by 0 bases and V by 4 bases; bases with no gene match: 7. Combining the CDR3 with reference TRBV7-2 and TRBJ1-2 gives the whole variable domain GAGVSQSPSNKVTEKGKDVELRCDPISGHTALYWYRQSLGQGLEFLIYFQGNSAPDKSGLPSDRFSAERTGGSVSTLTIQRTQQEDSAVYLCASSWGQATTNYGYTFGSGTRLTVV.

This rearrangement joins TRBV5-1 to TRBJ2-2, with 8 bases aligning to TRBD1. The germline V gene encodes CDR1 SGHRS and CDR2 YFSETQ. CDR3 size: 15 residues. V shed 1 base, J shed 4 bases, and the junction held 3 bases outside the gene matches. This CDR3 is CASSLQGASTGELFF. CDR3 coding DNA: TGCGCCAGCAGCTTGCAGGGGGCGTCCACCGGGGAGCTGTTTTTT.

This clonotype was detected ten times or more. CDR3 nucleotides: TGCAGTGCTAACCCCCCGGGGGGGCCGGCCCAGACCCAGTACTTC. Encoded protein: CSANPPGGPAQTQYF. This chain uses TRBV20-1 with TRBJ2-5, with TRBD2 matching 8 bases. V dropped 4 bases and J dropped 6; count of bases not matched to a gene: 13. CDR1 is DFQATT and CDR2 is SNEGSKA in the germline V gene (reference sequence). This CDR3 spans 15 amino acids.

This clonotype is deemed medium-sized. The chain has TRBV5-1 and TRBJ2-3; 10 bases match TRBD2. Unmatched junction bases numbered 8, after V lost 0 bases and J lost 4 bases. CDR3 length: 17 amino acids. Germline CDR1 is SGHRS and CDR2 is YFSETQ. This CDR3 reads CASSLGQRGGGADTQYF. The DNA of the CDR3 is TGCGCCAGCAGCTTGGGGCAGCGGGGGGGCGGCGCAGATACGCAGTATTTT.

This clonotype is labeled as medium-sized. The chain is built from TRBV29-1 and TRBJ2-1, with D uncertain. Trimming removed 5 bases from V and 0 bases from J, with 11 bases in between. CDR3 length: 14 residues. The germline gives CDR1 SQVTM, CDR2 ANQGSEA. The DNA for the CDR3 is TGCAGCGTTTCCGTCAGTCTCTCCTACAATGAGCAGTTCTTC. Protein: CSVSVSLSYNEQFF.

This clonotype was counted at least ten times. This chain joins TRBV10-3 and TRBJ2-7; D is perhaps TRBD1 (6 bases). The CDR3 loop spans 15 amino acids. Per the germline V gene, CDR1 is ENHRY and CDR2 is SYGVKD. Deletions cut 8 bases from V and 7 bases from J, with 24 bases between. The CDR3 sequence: CAIGVTGKGSSEQYF. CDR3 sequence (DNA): TGTGCCATCGGGGTAACAGGGAAGGGTTCGTCGGAGCAGTACTTC.

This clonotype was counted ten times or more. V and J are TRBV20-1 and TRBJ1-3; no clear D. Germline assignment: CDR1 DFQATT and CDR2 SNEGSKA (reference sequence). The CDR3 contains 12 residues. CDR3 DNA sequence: TGCAGCTGCCTATACCCTGGAAACACCATATATTTT. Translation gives CSCLYPGNTIYF.

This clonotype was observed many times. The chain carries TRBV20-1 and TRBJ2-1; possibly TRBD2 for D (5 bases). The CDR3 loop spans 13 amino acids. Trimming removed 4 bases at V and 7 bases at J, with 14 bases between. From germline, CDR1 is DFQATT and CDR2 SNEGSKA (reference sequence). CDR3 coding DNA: TGCAGTGCTATCCCGGGATCGAGGAATGAGCAGTTCTTC. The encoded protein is CSAIPGSRNEQFF.

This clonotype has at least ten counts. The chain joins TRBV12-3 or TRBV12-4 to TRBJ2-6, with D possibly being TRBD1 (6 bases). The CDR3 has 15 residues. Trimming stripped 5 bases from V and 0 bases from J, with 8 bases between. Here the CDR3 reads CASSPRGSGANVLTF. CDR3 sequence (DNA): TGTGCCAGCAGTCCCAGGGGCTCTGGGGCCAACGTCCTGACTTTC.

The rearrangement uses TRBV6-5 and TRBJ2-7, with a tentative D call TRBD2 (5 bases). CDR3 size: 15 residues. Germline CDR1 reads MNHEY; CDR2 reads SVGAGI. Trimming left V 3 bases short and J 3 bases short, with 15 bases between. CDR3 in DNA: TGTGCCAGCAGTTATAGGGAGCCGTATGGCTACGAGCAGTACTTC. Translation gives CASSYREPYGYEQYF.

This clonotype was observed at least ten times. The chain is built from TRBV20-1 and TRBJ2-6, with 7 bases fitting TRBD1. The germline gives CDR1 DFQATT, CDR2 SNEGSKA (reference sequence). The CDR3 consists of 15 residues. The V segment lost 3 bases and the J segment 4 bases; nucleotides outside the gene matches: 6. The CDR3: CSASLGGAGANVLTF. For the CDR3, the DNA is TGCAGTGCTAGCTTAGGGGGCGCAGGGGCCAACGTCCTGACTTTC.